This T cell receptor beta chain emerged from a study of cytomegalovirus exposure and HLA in healthy donors. In the study overall: Within an early data release were 80 million to 90 million unique TCRs drawn from HLA-typed donors. Genotyping of about 400 donors showed that around 85% belonged to the Caucasian-associated ancestry cluster. Broader study findings: As immune exposure information, only CMV serostatus was available. As a later analysis showed, several of the most significant clusters appeared to be linked to common viral pathogens.

The PCR used 60 Vbeta and 13 Jbeta primers. Libraries were prepared by immunoSEQ multiplex PCR; TCRdb keeps only in-frame clonotypes and omits some of them. This table has about 150,000 clones, roughly 82% appearing once. Deletions cut 4 bases from V and 1 base from J, with 10 bases between. The germline V gene has CDR1 LNHDA and CDR2 SQIVND (reference sequence). The CDR3 covers 14 residues. Remarks on this clone: What it binds is unknown.

This TCR was sampled from a woman aged 45-65 years in good health and CMV-seropositive. The chain combines TRBV19 with TRBJ1-1, with D possibly being TRBD1 (6 bases). Sequencing used PBMCs. The CDR3 DNA reads as TGTGCCAGTAGTAGGACAGTCCAGAACACTGAAGCTTTCTTT. This codes for CASSRTVQNTEAFF.